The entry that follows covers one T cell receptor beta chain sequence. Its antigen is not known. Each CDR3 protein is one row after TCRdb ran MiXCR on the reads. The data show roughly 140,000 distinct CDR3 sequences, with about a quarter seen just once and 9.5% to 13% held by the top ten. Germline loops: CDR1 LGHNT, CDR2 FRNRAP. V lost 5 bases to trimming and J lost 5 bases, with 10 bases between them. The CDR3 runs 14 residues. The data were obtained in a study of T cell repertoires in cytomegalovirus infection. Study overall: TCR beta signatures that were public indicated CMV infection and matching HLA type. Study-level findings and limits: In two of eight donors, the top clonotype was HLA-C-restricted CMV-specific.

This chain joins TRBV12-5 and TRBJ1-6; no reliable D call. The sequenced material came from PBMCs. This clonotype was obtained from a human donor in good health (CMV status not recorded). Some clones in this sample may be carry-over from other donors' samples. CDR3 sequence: CASGERLNNSPLHF. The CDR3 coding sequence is TGTGCTAGTGGTGAAAGGCTGAATAATTCACCCCTCCACTTT.